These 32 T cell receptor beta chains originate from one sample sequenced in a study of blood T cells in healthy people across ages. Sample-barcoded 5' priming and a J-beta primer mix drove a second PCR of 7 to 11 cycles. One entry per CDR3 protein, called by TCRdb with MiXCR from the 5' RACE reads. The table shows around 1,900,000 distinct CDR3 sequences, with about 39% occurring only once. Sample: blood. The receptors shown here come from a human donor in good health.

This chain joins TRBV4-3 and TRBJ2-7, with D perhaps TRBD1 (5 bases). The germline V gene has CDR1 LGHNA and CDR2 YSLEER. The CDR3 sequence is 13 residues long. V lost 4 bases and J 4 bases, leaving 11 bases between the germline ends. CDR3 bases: TGCGCCAGCAGCCGGACACTGATTTACGAGCAGTACTTC. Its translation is CASSRTLIYEQYF.

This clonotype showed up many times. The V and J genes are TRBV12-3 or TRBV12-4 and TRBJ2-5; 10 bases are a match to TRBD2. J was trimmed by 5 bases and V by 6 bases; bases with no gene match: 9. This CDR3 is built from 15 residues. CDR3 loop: CASRIDLAGVETQYF. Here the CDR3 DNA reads TGTGCCAGCAGGATCGACCTAGCGGGGGTCGAGACCCAGTACTTC.

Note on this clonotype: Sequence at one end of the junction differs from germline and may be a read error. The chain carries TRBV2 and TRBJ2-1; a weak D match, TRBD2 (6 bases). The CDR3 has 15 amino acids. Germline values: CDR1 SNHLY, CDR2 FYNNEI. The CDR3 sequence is CVSSEGHLAQGEQFF. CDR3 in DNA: TGTGTCAGCAGTGAAGGCCATCTAGCGCAGGGTGAGCAGTTCTTC.

The CDR3 is CSAREGRFYGYTF. As DNA, the CDR3 is TGCAGTGCTAGAGAAGGCAGGTTTTACGGCTACACCTTC. The V call is TRBV20-1, the J call TRBJ1-2; D uncertain. Germline CDR1 is DFQATT and CDR2 is SNEGSKA (reference sequence). This CDR3 region has 13 residues. V lost 0 bases, J lost 8 bases, and 13 bases lay in between.

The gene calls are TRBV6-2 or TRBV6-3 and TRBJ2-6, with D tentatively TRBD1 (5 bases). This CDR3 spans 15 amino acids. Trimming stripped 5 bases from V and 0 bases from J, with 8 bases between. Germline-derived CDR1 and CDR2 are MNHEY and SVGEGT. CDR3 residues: CASSAGLSGANVLTF. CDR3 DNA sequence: TGTGCCAGCAGTGCAGGGCTCTCTGGGGCCAACGTCCTGACTTTC.

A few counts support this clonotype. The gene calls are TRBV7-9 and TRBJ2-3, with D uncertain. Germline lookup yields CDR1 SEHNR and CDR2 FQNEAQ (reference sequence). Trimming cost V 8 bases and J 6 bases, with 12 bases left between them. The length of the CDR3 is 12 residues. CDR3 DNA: TGTGCCAGCCTCGCCCCCGCGGATACGCAGTATTTT. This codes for CASLAPADTQYF. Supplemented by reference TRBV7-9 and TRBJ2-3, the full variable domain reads DTGVSQNPRHKITKRGQNVTFRCDPISEHNRLYWYRQTLGQGPEFLTYFQNEAQLEKSRLLSDRFSAERPKGSFSTLEIQRTEQGDSAMYLCASLAPADTQYFGPGTRLTVL.

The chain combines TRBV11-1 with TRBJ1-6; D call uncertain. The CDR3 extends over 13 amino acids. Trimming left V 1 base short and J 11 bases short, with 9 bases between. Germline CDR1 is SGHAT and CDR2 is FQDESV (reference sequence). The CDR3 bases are TGTGCCAGCAGCTTAGAGCGAAGTACACCCCTCCACTTT. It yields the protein CASSLERSTPLHF. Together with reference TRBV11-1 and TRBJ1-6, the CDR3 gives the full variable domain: EAEVAQSPRYKITEKSQAVAFWCDPISGHATLYWYRQILGQGPELLVQFQDESVVDDSQLPKDRFSAERLKGVDSTLKIQPAELGDSAMYLCASSLERSTPLHFGNGTRLTVT.

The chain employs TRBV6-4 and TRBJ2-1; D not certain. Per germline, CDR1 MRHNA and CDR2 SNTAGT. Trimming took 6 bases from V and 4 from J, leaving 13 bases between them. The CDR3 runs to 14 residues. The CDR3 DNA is TGTGCCAGCAGCGCGACTGGAAAGTACAATGAGCAGTTCTTC. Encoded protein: CASSATGKYNEQFF.

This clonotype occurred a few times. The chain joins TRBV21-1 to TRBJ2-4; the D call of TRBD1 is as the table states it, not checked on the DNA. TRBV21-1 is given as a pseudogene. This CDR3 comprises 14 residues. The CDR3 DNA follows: TGTGCCAGCAGGTCGACAGGGGTCAAAAACATTCAGTACTTC. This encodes CASRSTGVKNIQYF.

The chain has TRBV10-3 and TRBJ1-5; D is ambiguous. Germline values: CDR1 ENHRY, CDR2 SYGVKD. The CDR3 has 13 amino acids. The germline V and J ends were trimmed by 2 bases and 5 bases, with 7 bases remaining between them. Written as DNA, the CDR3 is TGTGCCATCAGTGAGGGGTACGATCAGCCCCAGCATTTT. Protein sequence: CAISEGYDQPQHF.

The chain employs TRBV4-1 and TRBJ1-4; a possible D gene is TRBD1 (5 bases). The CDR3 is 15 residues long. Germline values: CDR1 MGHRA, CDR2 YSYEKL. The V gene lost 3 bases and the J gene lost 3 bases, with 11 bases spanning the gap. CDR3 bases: TGCGCCAGCAGCCAGAGGGAGGGACCTAATGAAAAACTGTTTTTT. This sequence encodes CASSQREGPNEKLFF.

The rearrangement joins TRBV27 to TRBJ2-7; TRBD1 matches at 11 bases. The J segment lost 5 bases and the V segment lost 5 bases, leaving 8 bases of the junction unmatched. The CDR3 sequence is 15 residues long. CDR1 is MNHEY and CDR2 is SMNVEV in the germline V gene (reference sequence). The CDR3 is CASSPGQGAGDEQYF. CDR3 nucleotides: TGTGCCAGCAGTCCCGGACAGGGGGCGGGAGACGAGCAGTACTTC.

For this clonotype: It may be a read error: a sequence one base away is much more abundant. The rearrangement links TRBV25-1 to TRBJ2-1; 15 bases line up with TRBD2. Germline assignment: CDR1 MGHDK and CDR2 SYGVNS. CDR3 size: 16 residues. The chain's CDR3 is CASGTSGGPGHNAQFF. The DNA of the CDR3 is TGTGCCTCCGGGACTAGCGGGGGGCCGGGTCACAATGCGCAGTTCTTC.

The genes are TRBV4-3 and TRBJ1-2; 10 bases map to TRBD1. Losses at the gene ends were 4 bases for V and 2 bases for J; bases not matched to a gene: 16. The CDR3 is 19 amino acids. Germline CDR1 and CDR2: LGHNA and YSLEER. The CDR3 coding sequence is TGCGCCAGCAGCCTTATCCCCGGGACAGGGGATCCCTCCAACTATGGCTACACCTTC. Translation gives CASSLIPGTGDPSNYGYTF.

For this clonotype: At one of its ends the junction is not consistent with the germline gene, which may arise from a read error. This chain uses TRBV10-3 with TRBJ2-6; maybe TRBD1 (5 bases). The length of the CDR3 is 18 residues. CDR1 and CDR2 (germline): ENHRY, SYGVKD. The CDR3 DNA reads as TGTGCCATCAGTGTCGGCCCGACCCCCACTTCTGGGGCCAACGTCCGGACTTTC. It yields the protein CAISVGPTPTSGANVRTF.

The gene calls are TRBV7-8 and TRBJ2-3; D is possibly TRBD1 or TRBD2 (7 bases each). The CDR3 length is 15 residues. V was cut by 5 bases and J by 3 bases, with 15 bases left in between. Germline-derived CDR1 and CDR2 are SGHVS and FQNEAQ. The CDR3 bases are TGTGCCAGCAGCCCTACAGGGGAGGGGACAGATACGCAGTATTTT. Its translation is CASSPTGEGTDTQYF. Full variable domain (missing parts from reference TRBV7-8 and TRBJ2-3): GAGVSQSPRYKVAKRGQDVALRCDPISGHVSLFWYQQALGQGPEFLTYFQNEAQLDKSGLPSDRFFAERPEGSVSTLKIQRTQQEDSAVYLCASSPTGEGTDTQYFGPGTRLTVL.

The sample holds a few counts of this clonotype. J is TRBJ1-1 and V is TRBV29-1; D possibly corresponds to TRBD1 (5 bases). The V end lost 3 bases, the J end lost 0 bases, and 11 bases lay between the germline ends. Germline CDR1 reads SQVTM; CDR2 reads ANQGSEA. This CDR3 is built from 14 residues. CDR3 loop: CSVDGGFMNTEAFF. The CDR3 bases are TGCAGCGTTGATGGGGGATTCATGAACACTGAAGCTTTCTTT.

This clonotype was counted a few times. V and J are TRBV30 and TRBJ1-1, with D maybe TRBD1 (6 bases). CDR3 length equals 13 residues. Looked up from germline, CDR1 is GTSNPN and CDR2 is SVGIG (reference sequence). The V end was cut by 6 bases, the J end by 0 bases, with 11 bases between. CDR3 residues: CACEGHLNTEAFF. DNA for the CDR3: TGTGCCTGTGAGGGACATCTGAACACTGAAGCTTTCTTT.

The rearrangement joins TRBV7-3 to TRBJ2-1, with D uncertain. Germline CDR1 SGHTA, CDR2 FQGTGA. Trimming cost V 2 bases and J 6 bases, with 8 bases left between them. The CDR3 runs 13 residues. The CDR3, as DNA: TGTGCCAGCAGCTTAGCCACTTTCAATGAGCAGTTCTTC. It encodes CASSLATFNEQFF.

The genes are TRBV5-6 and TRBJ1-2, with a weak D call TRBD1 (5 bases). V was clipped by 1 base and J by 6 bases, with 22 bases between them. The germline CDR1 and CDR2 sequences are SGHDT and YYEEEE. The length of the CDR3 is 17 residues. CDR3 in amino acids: CASSLRRRVRQSHGYTF. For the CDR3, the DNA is TGTGCCAGCAGCTTGCGCCGGCGGGTCAGACAGAGCCATGGCTACACCTTC.

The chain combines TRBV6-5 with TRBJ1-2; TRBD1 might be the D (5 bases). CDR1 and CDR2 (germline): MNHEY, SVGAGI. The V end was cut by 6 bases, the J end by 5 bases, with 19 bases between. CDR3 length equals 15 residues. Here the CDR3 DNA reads TGTGCCAGCAGCCTGACACGACAGAAAATTTATGGCTACACCTTC. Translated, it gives CASSLTRQKIYGYTF.

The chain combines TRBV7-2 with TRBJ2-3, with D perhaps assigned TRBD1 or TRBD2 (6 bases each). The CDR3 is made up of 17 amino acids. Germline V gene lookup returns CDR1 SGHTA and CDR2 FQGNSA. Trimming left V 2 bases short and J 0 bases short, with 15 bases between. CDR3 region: CASSLRGVTTSTDTQYF. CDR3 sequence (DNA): TGTGCCAGCAGCTTAAGGGGGGTGACGACTAGCACAGATACGCAGTATTTT.

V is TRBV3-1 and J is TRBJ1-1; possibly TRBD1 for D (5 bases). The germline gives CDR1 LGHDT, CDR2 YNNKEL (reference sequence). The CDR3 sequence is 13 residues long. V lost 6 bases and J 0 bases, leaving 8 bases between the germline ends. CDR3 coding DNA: TGTGCCAGCAGGAGGGGTATGAACACTGAAGCTTTCTTT. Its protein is CASRRGMNTEAFF.

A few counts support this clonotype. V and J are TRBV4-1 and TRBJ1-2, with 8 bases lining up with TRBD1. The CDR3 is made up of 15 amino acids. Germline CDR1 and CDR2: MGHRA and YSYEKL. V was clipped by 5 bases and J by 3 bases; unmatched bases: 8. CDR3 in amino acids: CASSSPTGVDYGYTF. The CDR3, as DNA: TGCGCCAGCAGCTCGCCGACAGGGGTTGACTATGGCTACACCTTC.

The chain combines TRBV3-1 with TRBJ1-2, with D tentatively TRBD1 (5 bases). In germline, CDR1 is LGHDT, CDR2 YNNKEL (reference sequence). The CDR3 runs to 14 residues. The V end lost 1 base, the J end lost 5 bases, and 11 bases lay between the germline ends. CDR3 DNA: TGTGCCAGCAGCCAAGGAGAGGGGCGGTATGGCTACACCTTC. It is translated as CASSQGEGRYGYTF.

CDR3 protein: CSASQGAKTEAFF. CDR3 DNA: TGCAGTGCTAGTCAGGGGGCGAAAACTGAAGCTTTCTTT. The genes are TRBV20-1 and TRBJ1-1; 8 bases are a match to TRBD1. Looked up from germline, CDR1 is DFQATT and CDR2 is SNEGSKA (reference sequence). The CDR3 sequence is 13 residues long. Trimming cost V 3 bases and J 5 bases; bases outside gene matches: 5.

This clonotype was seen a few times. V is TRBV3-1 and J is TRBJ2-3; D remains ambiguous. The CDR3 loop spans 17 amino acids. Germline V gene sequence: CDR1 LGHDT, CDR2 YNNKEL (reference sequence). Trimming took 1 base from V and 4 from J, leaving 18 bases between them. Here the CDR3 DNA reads TGTGCCAGCAGCCAAGGAGGTCCAGATCATATCTCAGATACGCAGTATTTT. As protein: CASSQGGPDHISDTQYF.

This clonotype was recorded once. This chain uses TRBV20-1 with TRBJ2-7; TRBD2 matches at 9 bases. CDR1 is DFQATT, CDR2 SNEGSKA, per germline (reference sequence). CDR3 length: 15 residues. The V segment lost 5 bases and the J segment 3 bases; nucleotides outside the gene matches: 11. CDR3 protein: CSAAQLRGGSYEQYF. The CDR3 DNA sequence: TGCAGTGCTGCCCAATTGCGGGGGGGAAGCTACGAGCAGTACTTC.

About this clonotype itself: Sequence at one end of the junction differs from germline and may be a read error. The CDR3 sequence is CASGLNLGAGTPYEQYF. In DNA form, the CDR3 reads TGCGCCAGCGGCTTGAATTTAGGGGCAGGGACACCCTACGAGCAGTACTTC. The chain is built from TRBV5-1 and TRBJ2-7, with D possibly TRBD1 on 6 matching bases. The CDR3 totals 17 residues. Germline V gene sequence: CDR1 SGHRS, CDR2 YFSETQ.

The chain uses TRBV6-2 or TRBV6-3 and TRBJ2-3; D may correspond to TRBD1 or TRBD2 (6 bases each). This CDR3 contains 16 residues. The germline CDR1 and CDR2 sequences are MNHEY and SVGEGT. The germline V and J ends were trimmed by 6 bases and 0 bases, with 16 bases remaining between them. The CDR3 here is CASSDPSGGSTDTQYF. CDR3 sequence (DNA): TGTGCCAGCAGCGACCCCTCCGGGGGCAGCACAGATACGCAGTATTTT.

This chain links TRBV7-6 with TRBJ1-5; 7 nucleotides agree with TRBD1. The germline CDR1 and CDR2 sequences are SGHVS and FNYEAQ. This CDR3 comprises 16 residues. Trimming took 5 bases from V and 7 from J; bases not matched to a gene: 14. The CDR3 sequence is CASSLSGRGLGQPQHF. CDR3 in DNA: TGTGCCAGCAGCCTATCGGGGAGGGGGCTTGGGCAGCCCCAGCATTTT.

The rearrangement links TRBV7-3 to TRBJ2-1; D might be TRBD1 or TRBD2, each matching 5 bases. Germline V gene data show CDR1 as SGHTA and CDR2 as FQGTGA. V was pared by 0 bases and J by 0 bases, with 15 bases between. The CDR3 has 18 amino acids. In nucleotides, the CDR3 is TGTGCCAGCAGCTTAACTTTTGGGGGATATAGCTCCTACAATGAGCAGTTCTTC. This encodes CASSLTFGGYSSYNEQFF.